This T cell receptor beta chain originates from a study of blood T cell repertoires in COVID-19. Whole-study context: COVID-19 samples from acute and convalescent phases originated in the United States, Italy and Spain. Nucleic acid was either cDNA or gDNA, and it came from T cells, B-cell-depleted T cells, or PBMCs.

This clone showed up just a few times. Original data processing: Amplification with reference gene primers provided the estimates of nucleated cell counts. Generated by immunoSEQ multiplex PCR, the TCRdb table keeps only in-frame clones and is missing some. The V and J calls and clone size are taken from that table; D and trimming were inferred from the DNA. The sample consists of about 230,000 clones, approximately 84% of them appearing once. Sequenced material: peripheral blood. This receptor was taken from a woman over 75 with acute or convalescent COVID-19.

The CDR3 DNA is TGTGCCATCAGTGCGGGACAGAAGAACACTGAAGCTTTCTTT. It encodes CAISAGQKNTEAFF. The chain is built from TRBV10-3 and TRBJ1-1, with TRBD1 identical over 7 bases. Trimming removed 4 bases from V and 1 base from J; junction bases left unmatched: 3. Germline V gene data show CDR1 as ENHRY and CDR2 as SYGVKD. The CDR3 consists of 14 residues.